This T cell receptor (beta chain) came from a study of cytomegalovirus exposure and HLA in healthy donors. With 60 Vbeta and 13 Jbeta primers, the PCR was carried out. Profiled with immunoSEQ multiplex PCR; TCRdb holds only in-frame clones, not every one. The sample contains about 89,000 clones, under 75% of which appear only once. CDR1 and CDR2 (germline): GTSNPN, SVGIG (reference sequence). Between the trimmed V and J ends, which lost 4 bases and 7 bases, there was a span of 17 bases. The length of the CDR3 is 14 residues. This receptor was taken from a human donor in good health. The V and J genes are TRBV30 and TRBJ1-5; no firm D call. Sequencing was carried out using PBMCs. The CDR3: CAWNTAGAPQPQHF. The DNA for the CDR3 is TGTGCCTGGAACACCGCGGGCGCCCCCCAGCCCCAGCATTTT.